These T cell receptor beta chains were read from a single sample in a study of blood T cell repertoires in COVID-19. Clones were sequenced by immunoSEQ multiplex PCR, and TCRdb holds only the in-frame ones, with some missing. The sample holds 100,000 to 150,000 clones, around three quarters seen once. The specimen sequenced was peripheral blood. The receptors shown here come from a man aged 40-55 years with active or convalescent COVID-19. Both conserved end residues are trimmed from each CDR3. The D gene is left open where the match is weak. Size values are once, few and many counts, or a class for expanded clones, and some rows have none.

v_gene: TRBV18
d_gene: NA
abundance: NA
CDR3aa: ASSLRGGLEPQH

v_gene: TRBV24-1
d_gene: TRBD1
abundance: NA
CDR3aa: ATSDPRTGRSTGELF

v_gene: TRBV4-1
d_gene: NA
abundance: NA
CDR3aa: ASSQAAQGSYEQY

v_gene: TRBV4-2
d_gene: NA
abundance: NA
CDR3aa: ASSQDRASQDEKLF

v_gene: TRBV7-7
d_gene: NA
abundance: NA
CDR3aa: ASSLGTGRTDTQY

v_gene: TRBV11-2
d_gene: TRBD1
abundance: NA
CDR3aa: ASRRQGGNTEAF

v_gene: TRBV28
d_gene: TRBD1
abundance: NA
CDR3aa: ASSPSGGGTDTQY

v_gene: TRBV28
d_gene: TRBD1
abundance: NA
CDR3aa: ASTLPPHRGRDQPQH

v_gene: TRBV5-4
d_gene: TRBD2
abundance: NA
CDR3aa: ASSLESGGAADTQY

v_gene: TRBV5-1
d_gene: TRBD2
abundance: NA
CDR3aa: ASRVGLADNEQF

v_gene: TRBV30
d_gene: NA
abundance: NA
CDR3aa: AWTFVSGNTIY

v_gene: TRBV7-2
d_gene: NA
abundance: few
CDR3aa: ASSLDTGSYNEQF

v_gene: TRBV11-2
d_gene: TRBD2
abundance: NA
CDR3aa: ASSWTSGRLGGELF

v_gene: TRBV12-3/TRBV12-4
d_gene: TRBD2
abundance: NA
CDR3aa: ASSLGLAGAAF

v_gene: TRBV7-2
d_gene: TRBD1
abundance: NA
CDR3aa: ASSLAPGQGVYEQY

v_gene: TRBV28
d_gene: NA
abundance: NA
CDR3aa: ASSLPGNTEAF

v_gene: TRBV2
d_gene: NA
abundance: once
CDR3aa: ASSGRVGLGNQPQH

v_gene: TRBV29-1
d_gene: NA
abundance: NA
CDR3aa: SAENGGTEAF

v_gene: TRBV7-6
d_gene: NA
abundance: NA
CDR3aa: ASSPRAVSGANVLT

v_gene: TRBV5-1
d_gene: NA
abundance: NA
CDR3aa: ASSPGATNEKLF